This entry features one T cell receptor (beta chain) sequence. What it binds is not known. These data come from a study of shared clonotypes between healthy human individuals. The study's findings and limits: Limitation of the genetic and exposure-history diversity represented came from the few donors.

Trimming removed 0 bases at V and 2 bases at J, with 14 bases between. The germline V gene encodes CDR1 SGHDN and CDR2 FVKESK. CDR3 size: 17 residues. The method was immunoSEQ multiplex PCR; TCRdb's version includes in-frame clones alone and lacks a portion of them. The data show around 1.4 million clones, approximately 98.5% seen once. The TCR was taken from a man in his thirties or forties in good health. This chain uses TRBV14 with TRBJ2-1; D is possibly TRBD1 or TRBD2 (5 bases each). The sequenced sample consisted of naive CD4+ T cells sorted from blood. Regarding subset: CD45RA+ positively selected. The CDR3 DNA sequence: TGTGCCAGCAGCCAAGATCGGAGCCGGGGCACCTACAATGAGCAGTTCTTC. Translating it yields CASSQDRSRGTYNEQFF.